Following are 5 T cell receptor beta chains from one sample sequenced in a study of CD8+ T cells in alopecia areata. RNA was isolated and reverse transcribed to cDNA, the sequencing template. Some clones are missing from TCRdb's copy, which holds only in-frame ones; the method was immunoSEQ multiplex PCR. The sample lists around 160,000 clones, 45% to 60% occurring once. Sequencing was done on a sample of CD4+ T cells sorted from blood. The source is a human donor with alopecia areata.

The chain couples TRBV9 to TRBJ2-1; 12 bases line up with TRBD2. This CDR3 comprises 16 residues. CDR1 and CDR2 from the germline V gene are SGDLS and YYNGEE. The trim removed 3 bases at V and 6 bases at J, leaving 7 bases unmatched. CDR3 amino acids: CASSASLAGGVNEQFF. For the CDR3, the DNA is TGTGCCAGCAGCGCTTCTCTAGCGGGAGGGGTCAATGAGCAGTTCTTC.

The rearrangement links TRBV29-1 to TRBJ2-2, with D possibly matching TRBD1 (6 bases). This CDR3 is 12 amino acids long. The V end was cut by 6 bases, the J end by 5 bases, with 10 bases between. Germline-derived CDR1 and CDR2 are SQVTM and ANQGSEA. The CDR3 coding sequence is TGCAGCGTCCGAACAGGGACCGGGGAGCTGTTTTTT. Its protein product is CSVRTGTGELFF.

V gene TRBV6-5 combines with J gene TRBJ1-2; D perhaps matches TRBD1 (6 bases). Germline CDR1 MNHEY, CDR2 SVGAGI. This CDR3 has 14 residues. Trimming took off 6 bases at V and 4 bases at J, with 15 bases between the two ends. The CDR3 protein is CASRPNQGRYGYTF. CDR3 DNA: TGTGCCAGCAGACCTAACCAGGGGCGCTATGGCTACACCTTC.

This clone was seen a few times. The chain recombines TRBV28 with TRBJ2-7, with 7 bases identical to TRBD2. CDR3 size: 14 residues. CDR1 MDHEN and CDR2 SYDVKM come from the germline V gene. Trimming took 3 bases from V and 4 from J; bases not matched to a gene: 6. In DNA, the CDR3 is TGTGCCAGCAGTTTGCCCGGGACTATATACGAGCAGTACTTC. Protein sequence: CASSLPGTIYEQYF.

J is TRBJ2-3 and V is TRBV20-1; no clear D. Germline CDR1 and CDR2: DFQATT and SNEGSKA (reference sequence). The CDR3 covers 10 residues. V lost 5 bases and J 9 bases, leaving 9 bases between the germline ends. CDR3 sequence reads: CSAYLETQYF. The DNA of the CDR3 is TGCAGTGCTTACCTCGAAACGCAGTATTTT.